The rows below give T cell receptor beta chains drawn from one sample of a study of CD8 T cells in Susac syndrome. TCRdb independently ran MiXCR on the immunoSEQ multiplex PCR reads; one entry per CDR3 protein. Of some 120,000 distinct CDR3 sequences listed, roughly 92% were seen once; the top ten hold 0.095% to 0.1%. Sequencing was performed on CD4+ T cells from PBMCs. The origin of the receptors is a human donor in good health. CDR3s include the opening cysteine and the closing phenylalanine or tryptophan. The order of the fields is J gene, D gene, V gene, clone size, CDR3 DNA, CDR3 protein. The D gene is left open where the match is weak. Clone sizes are given selectively: once, few, many, or a class where the clone is expanded.

j_call: TRBJ2-2
d_call: -
v_call: TRBV3-1
clone_size: once
cdr3_nt: TGTGCCAGCAGCCAAGGAACAGGGAACGGGGAGCTGTTTTTT
cdr3_aa: CASSQGTGNGELFF

j_call: TRBJ2-3
d_call: -
v_call: TRBV6-1
clone_size: -
cdr3_nt: TGTGCCAGCAGCGGGGCTGAGGGCGTCAGCACAGATACGCAGTATTTT
cdr3_aa: CASSGAEGVSTDTQYF

j_call: TRBJ1-1
d_call: -
v_call: TRBV2
clone_size: -
cdr3_nt: TGTGCCAGCAGTTTCACCTCGGACGAGACTGAAGCTTTCTTT
cdr3_aa: CASSFTSDETEAFF

j_call: TRBJ2-2
d_call: TRBD2
v_call: TRBV12-3/TRBV12-4
clone_size: once
cdr3_nt: TGTGCCAGCAGTTTAGAAGGACTAGCCGGAGGGGAGCTGTTTTTT
cdr3_aa: CASSLEGLAGGELFF

j_call: TRBJ2-2
d_call: -
v_call: TRBV5-5
clone_size: -
cdr3_nt: TGTGCCAGCAGCTCCCTCAGTGATGGAGCCGGGGAGCTGTTTTTT
cdr3_aa: CASSSLSDGAGELFF

j_call: TRBJ1-1
d_call: -
v_call: TRBV20-1
clone_size: -
cdr3_nt: TGCAGTGCTAGAGGTATATCCCAGGGCGACACTGAAGCTTTCTTT
cdr3_aa: CSARGISQGDTEAFF

j_call: TRBJ2-3
d_call: TRBD2
v_call: TRBV6-5
clone_size: -
cdr3_nt: TGTGCCAGCAGTCTTAGCGGGAATCACCCAGATACGCAGTATTTT
cdr3_aa: CASSLSGNHPDTQYF

j_call: TRBJ2-2
d_call: -
v_call: TRBV3-1
clone_size: -
cdr3_nt: TGTGCCAGCAGCCACCAGAACACCGGGGAGCTGTTTTTT
cdr3_aa: CASSHQNTGELFF

j_call: TRBJ2-7
d_call: -
v_call: TRBV10-3
clone_size: -
cdr3_nt: TGTGCCATCAGTGCGGTGACACCAGGTCACGAGCAGTACTTC
cdr3_aa: CAISAVTPGHEQYF

j_call: TRBJ2-7
d_call: -
v_call: TRBV2
clone_size: -
cdr3_nt: TGTGCCAGCAGTGCCCCTTACGAGCAGTACTTC
cdr3_aa: CASSAPYEQYF

j_call: TRBJ2-3
d_call: -
v_call: TRBV11-2
clone_size: -
cdr3_nt: TGTGCCAGCAGCTTAATGGCAGGGAGCACAGATACGCAGTATTTT
cdr3_aa: CASSLMAGSTDTQYF

j_call: TRBJ2-7
d_call: -
v_call: TRBV6-2/TRBV6-3
clone_size: -
cdr3_nt: TGTGCCAGCAGCACCGCACAGATACCTTCCTACGAGCAGTACTTC
cdr3_aa: CASSTAQIPSYEQYF

j_call: TRBJ2-3
d_call: TRBD1
v_call: TRBV20-1
clone_size: -
cdr3_nt: TGCAGTGCAGAGGGGGGACAGGGGGCTTCCGGGGGCACAGATACGCAGTATTTT
cdr3_aa: CSAEGGQGASGGTDTQYF

j_call: TRBJ2-4
d_call: TRBD1
v_call: TRBV20-1
clone_size: -
cdr3_nt: TGCAGTGCTCAATCCTATTCCGGACAGGGGAACATTCAGTACTTC
cdr3_aa: CSAQSYSGQGNIQYF

j_call: TRBJ2-7
d_call: TRBD2
v_call: TRBV20-1
clone_size: -
cdr3_nt: TGCAGTGCTAGCCCCCCCGTCGGGCTAGCGGTTCGCTCCTACGAGCAGTACTTC
cdr3_aa: CSASPPVGLAVRSYEQYF

j_call: TRBJ2-2
d_call: TRBD2
v_call: TRBV3-1
clone_size: -
cdr3_nt: TGTGCCAGCAGCCAAGCCGCGGGAGGGCCCTCAGTAGCGAACACCGGGGAGCTGTTTTTT
cdr3_aa: CASSQAAGGPSVANTGELFF

j_call: TRBJ1-3
d_call: -
v_call: TRBV7-2
clone_size: once
cdr3_nt: TGTGCCAGCAGCTTTGGGGTCTCTGGAAACACCATATATTTT
cdr3_aa: CASSFGVSGNTIYF

j_call: TRBJ2-4
d_call: -
v_call: TRBV20-1
clone_size: once
cdr3_nt: TGCAGTGCTTCCGAACTGATTCGAGGGAACATTCAGTACTTC
cdr3_aa: CSASELIRGNIQYF

j_call: TRBJ1-2
d_call: -
v_call: TRBV30
clone_size: -
cdr3_nt: TGTGCCTGGAGTGTACTGGGGGAATATGGCTACACCTTC
cdr3_aa: CAWSVLGEYGYTF

j_call: TRBJ2-3
d_call: TRBD2
v_call: TRBV6-6
clone_size: -
cdr3_nt: TGTGCCAGCAGTTACCCGCGGGAGCCAGATACGCAGTATTTT
cdr3_aa: CASSYPREPDTQYF

j_call: TRBJ1-5
d_call: -
v_call: TRBV27
clone_size: few
cdr3_nt: TGTGCCAGCAGTTTAGAGGGTTTTAGCAATCAGCCCCAGCATTTT
cdr3_aa: CASSLEGFSNQPQHF

j_call: TRBJ2-7
d_call: -
v_call: TRBV15
clone_size: once
cdr3_nt: TGTGCCACCGGGGCAGGGCTCTACGAGCAGTACTTC
cdr3_aa: CATGAGLYEQYF

j_call: TRBJ2-1
d_call: -
v_call: TRBV5-1
clone_size: -
cdr3_nt: TGCGCCAGCGGCGCGGGGAGGAGCTCCTACAATGAGCAGTTCTTC
cdr3_aa: CASGAGRSSYNEQFF

j_call: TRBJ2-7
d_call: TRBD2
v_call: TRBV3-1
clone_size: -
cdr3_nt: TGTGCCAGCAGCCAAGTTAGCGGGAGGTGGCAGTACTTC
cdr3_aa: CASSQVSGRWQYF

j_call: TRBJ2-7
d_call: TRBD2
v_call: TRBV7-2
clone_size: -
cdr3_nt: TGTGCCAGCAGCTTAGAGGTAGCGGGTGCCTACGAGCAGTACTTC
cdr3_aa: CASSLEVAGAYEQYF

j_call: TRBJ1-2
d_call: -
v_call: TRBV12-3/TRBV12-4
clone_size: -
cdr3_nt: TGTGCCAGCAGTTTTCACTCCGGTAACTATGGCTACACCTTC
cdr3_aa: CASSFHSGNYGYTF

j_call: TRBJ2-7
d_call: -
v_call: TRBV7-2
clone_size: -
cdr3_nt: TGTGCCAGCAGCAGTAGGGAGTACGAGCAGTACTTC
cdr3_aa: CASSSREYEQYF

j_call: TRBJ2-5
d_call: TRBD1
v_call: TRBV3-1
clone_size: -
cdr3_nt: TGTGCCAGCAGCCAAGATGAGGGGACCCAGGGGGAAGAGACCCAGTACTTC
cdr3_aa: CASSQDEGTQGEETQYF